This note documents a single T cell receptor beta chain sequence. This specimen comes from a study of Graves' ophthalmopathy and Graves' hyperthyroidism. The CDR3 totals 19 residues. Trimming took 4 bases from V and 6 from J, leaving 30 bases between them. Germline lookup yields CDR1 DFQATT and CDR2 SNEGSKA (reference sequence). RNA transcripts provided the template for amplifying TCR beta CDR3 regions. An initial RT-PCR round employing HTBI primers preceded a second-round multiplex PCR. TCRdb itself ran the multiplex PCR reads through MiXCR, one entry per CDR3 protein. The sample has just over 600,000 distinct CDR3 sequences, 22% seen once.

The gene calls are TRBV20-1 and TRBJ2-2; D might be TRBD1 or TRBD2, each matching 5 bases. The receptor was derived from a woman aged 18-29 years with stable Graves' hyperthyroidism. Some clones in this sample may be carry-over from other donors' samples. The sample taken for sequencing was peripheral blood. CDR3 in amino acids: CSAKGSGPKILRSPGELFF. In nucleotides, the CDR3 is TGCAGTGCTAAAGGATCGGGACCTAAAATCCTTAGATCCCCCGGGGAGCTGTTTTTT.